The 21 T cell receptor beta chains below all came from one sample that was sequenced in a study of T-cell memory formation after mild COVID-19. TCRdb used MiXCR to reprocess the 5' RACE reads, holding one entry per CDR3 protein. The sample records roughly 310,000 distinct CDR3 sequences, more than 15% being singletons. Sequencing used PBMCs or a T cell subset sorted from them (not recorded which). All receptors come from a man aged 18-30 years who had mild COVID-19 (a few samples of this study predate the infection). Cell type and time point are not known.

This clonotype was detected only a few times. The chain carries TRBV6-6 and TRBJ1-6; the D gene is possibly TRBD1 (5 bases). V was clipped by 3 bases and J by 8 bases, with 11 bases between them. CDR3 length: 14 residues. Germline CDR1 and CDR2: MNHNY and SVGAGI (reference sequence). CDR3 in amino acids: CASSYWGEDSPLHF. Here the CDR3 DNA reads TGTGCCAGCAGTTATTGGGGGGAGGATTCACCCCTCCACTTT.

This clonotype was picked up many times. The rearrangement uses TRBV6-2 or TRBV6-3 and TRBJ2-2; no clear D. Looked up from germline, CDR1 is MNHEY and CDR2 is SVGEGT. The V and J ends lost 7 bases and 1 base respectively, with 7 bases between them. The CDR3 has 13 residues. The CDR3 DNA reads TGTGCCAGCAAGGGATGGAACACCGGGGAGCTGTTTTTT. Translated, it gives CASKGWNTGELFF.

CDR3 in amino acids: CASSPGHNNIQYF. CDR3 sequence (DNA): TGCGCCAGCAGCCCGGGACACAACAACATTCAGTACTTC. The chain uses TRBV4-1 and TRBJ2-4, with a possible D match to TRBD1 (6 bases). The CDR3 extends over 13 amino acids. CDR1 and CDR2 (germline): MGHRA, YSYEKL. Trimming removed 4 bases from V and 7 bases from J, with 11 bases in between.

This clonotype was observed a handful of times. The V gene is TRBV7-9, the J gene TRBJ1-1; D ambiguous. Germline CDR1 and CDR2: SEHNR and FQNEAQ (reference sequence). With 5 bases removed from V and 6 bases from J, the gap between germline ends came to 7 bases. This CDR3 spans 11 amino acids. In DNA, the CDR3 is TGTGCCAGCAGCGCGCCGGCTGAAGCTTTCTTT. Translating gives CASSAPAEAFF.

The chain recombines TRBV5-1 with TRBJ2-3, with D uncertain. The CDR3 sequence is 15 residues long. The V gene lost 3 bases and the J gene lost 0 bases, with 11 bases spanning the gap. Germline V lookup: CDR1 SGHRS, CDR2 YFSETQ. CDR3 region: CASSSGRASTDTQYF. As DNA, the CDR3 is TGCGCCAGCAGCTCCGGACGAGCCAGCACAGATACGCAGTATTTT.

This clonotype was seen more than once but under ten times. The V call is TRBV2, the J call TRBJ1-5; D is perhaps TRBD1 (6 bases). Germline loops: CDR1 SNHLY, CDR2 FYNNEI. V was clipped by 4 bases and J by 5 bases, with 15 bases between them. There are 15 residues in the CDR3. CDR3 protein: CASSGVGGAYQPQHF. Here the CDR3 DNA reads TGTGCCAGCAGTGGCGTAGGGGGGGCCTATCAGCCCCAGCATTTT.

DNA for the CDR3: TGTGCCAGCAGCTTGGCGACAACTGAAGCTTTCTTT. Amino acids: CASSLATTEAFF. This chain links TRBV5-6 with TRBJ1-1; D remains ambiguous. V lost 0 bases and J lost 5, with 5 bases in between. The CDR3 runs to 12 residues. CDR1 is SGHDT and CDR2 is YYEEEE in the germline V gene. Full variable domain (outside the CDR3, taken from reference TRBV5-6 and TRBJ1-1): DAGVTQSPTHLIKTRGQQVTLRCSPKSGHDTVSWYQQALGQGPQFIFQYYEEEERQRGNFPDRFSGHQFPNYSSELNVNALLLGDSALYLCASSLATTEAFFGQGTRLTVV.

Ten or more counts support this clonotype. The chain joins TRBV4-1 to TRBJ1-1, with unresolved D. The CDR3 loop spans 15 amino acids. Per the germline V gene, CDR1 is MGHRA and CDR2 is YSYEKL. With 1 base removed from V and 1 base from J, the gap between germline ends came to 10 bases. CDR3 DNA: TGCGCCAGCAGCCAAGGGCGACATACGAACACTGAAGCTTTCTTT. Translating it yields CASSQGRHTNTEAFF.

The V gene is TRBV5-1, the J gene TRBJ2-3; TRBD1 matches at 7 bases. Per germline, CDR1 SGHRS and CDR2 YFSETQ. With 2 bases clipped from V and 4 bases from J, the junction kept 7 bases outside the gene matches. CDR3 length: 15 amino acids. The CDR3 region has the DNA TGCGCCAGCAGCTTAACCTCCCAGGGGGCAGATACGCAGTATTTT. This gives the protein CASSLTSQGADTQYF.

V usage is TRBV10-3 and J usage is TRBJ2-5; a possible D gene is TRBD1 (6 bases). The germline V and J ends were trimmed by 2 bases and 5 bases, with 12 bases remaining between them. The germline gives CDR1 ENHRY, CDR2 SYGVKD. The CDR3 runs 14 residues. The CDR3 loop reads CAISETGRGETQYF. CDR3 coding DNA: TGTGCCATCAGTGAGACTGGCAGGGGTGAGACCCAGTACTTC.

The chain couples TRBV5-6 to TRBJ2-1; no clear D gene. CDR1 and CDR2 from the germline V gene are SGHDT and YYEEEE. The CDR3 sequence is 11 residues long. V was trimmed by 6 bases and J by 4 bases, leaving 5 bases between them. The CDR3 spells CASNTYNEQFF. The CDR3 bases are TGTGCCAGCAATACGTACAATGAGCAGTTCTTC.

In its sample, this clonotype was seen a few times. The chain uses TRBV28 and TRBJ2-7, with D unresolved. This CDR3 has 14 amino acids. From germline, CDR1 is MDHEN and CDR2 SYDVKM. Trimming stripped 6 bases from V and 1 base from J, with 13 bases between. The CDR3 nucleotides read TGTGCCAGCAGCATAAATACCGGTTCCTACGAGCAGTACGTC. Its translation is CASSINTGSYEQYV.

The V call is TRBV20-1, the J call TRBJ1-1; D gene uncertain. The CDR3 spans 15 residues. With 6 bases removed from V and 1 base from J, the gap between germline ends came to 18 bases. The germline V gene has CDR1 DFQATT and CDR2 SNEGSKA (reference sequence). DNA of the CDR3: TGCAGTGCCACACCGGGAACGACCGGGAACACTGAAGCTTTCTTT. Amino acid sequence: CSATPGTTGNTEAFF.

The CDR3 nucleotides are TGTGCCAGCAAGGGACAGGCTGGGGCCAACGTCCTGACTTTC. This translates into CASKGQAGANVLTF. The chain carries TRBV7-2 and TRBJ2-6, with TRBD1 matching over 8 bases. This CDR3 comprises 14 residues. Germline assignment: CDR1 SGHTA and CDR2 FQGNSA. The ends lost 7 bases at V and 2 bases at J; junction bases unmatched: 1.

This clonotype came up many times. The chain has TRBV4-2 and TRBJ2-3; D is ambiguous. Trimming took 1 base from V and 1 from J, leaving 9 bases between them. This CDR3 is 15 amino acids long. Germline V CDR1 and CDR2: LGHNA, YNFKEQ. CDR3 loop: CASSQGSRGTDTQYF. The CDR3 DNA reads TGTGCCAGCAGCCAAGGGAGTCGGGGCACAGATACGCAGTATTTT.

This clonotype came up a few times. V gene TRBV5-4 combines with J gene TRBJ2-4; the match to TRBD1 covers 9 bases. The CDR3 is made up of 13 amino acids. The germline V gene has CDR1 SGHNT and CDR2 YYREEE (reference sequence). After removal of 5 bases from V and 9 bases from J, the junction contained 6 bases not matched to a gene. CDR3 protein: CASSTDRGGIQYF. The CDR3 nucleotides read TGTGCCAGCAGTACGGACAGGGGAGGCATTCAGTACTTC.

The V call is TRBV12-5, the J call TRBJ1-2; D is unclear. The ends were cut back, 3 bases at V and 4 bases at J, with 9 bases in the middle. CDR3 size: 13 residues. The germline gives CDR1 LGHNT, CDR2 FRNRAP. DNA for the CDR3: TGTGCTAGTGGTTTTGCCGGGTCCTATGGCTACACCTTC. Translating gives CASGFAGSYGYTF. The full variable domain, rest sourced from reference TRBV12-5 and TRBJ1-2, is DARVTQTPRHKVTEMGQEVTMRCQPILGHNTVFWYRQTMMQGLELLAYFRNRAPLDDSGMPKDRFSAEMPDATLATLKIQPSEPRDSAVYFCASGFAGSYGYTFGSGTRLTVV.

The V call is TRBV6-4, the J call TRBJ1-1; no clear D gene. V was clipped by 4 bases and J by 4 bases, with 10 bases between them. CDR3 size: 13 residues. CDR1 is MRHNA and CDR2 is SNTAGT in the germline V gene. CDR3 in DNA: TGTGCCAGCAGTGCAGAGGAGGGCACTGAAGCTTTCTTT. It specifies CASSAEEGTEAFF.

The J gene is TRBJ2-5, the V gene TRBV20-1, with 12 bases identical to TRBD2. CDR1 is DFQATT and CDR2 is SNEGSKA in the germline V gene (reference sequence). V shed 3 bases, J shed 5 bases, and the junction held 1 base outside the gene matches. The CDR3 length is 13 residues. CDR3 DNA: TGCAGTGCTAGCACTAGCGGGGGGGAGACCCAGTACTTC. Its protein product is CSASTSGGETQYF.

V usage is TRBV3-2 and J usage is TRBJ2-7; TRBD1, the table's D call, lacks a check against the DNA. TRBV3-2 is reported as a pseudogene. This CDR3 comprises 15 residues. CDR3: CASSPRDRGYYEQYV. The CDR3 nucleotides read TGTGCCAGCAGCCCCCGGGACAGGGGATATTACGAGCAGTACGTC.

This clonotype was detected ten times or more. The chain has TRBV4-1 and TRBJ1-5; D is unclear. Germline V gives CDR1 MGHRA, CDR2 YSYEKL. The length of the CDR3 is 15 residues. V shed 3 bases and J shed 0 bases, with 9 bases lying between them. The DNA for the CDR3 is TGCGCCAGCAGCCAGAGACACGTTAGCAATCAGCCCCAGCATTTT. Translating it yields CASSQRHVSNQPQHF.